What follows are 29 T cell receptor beta chains derived from one specimen sequenced in a study of radiation and T cells in renal cell carcinoma. Only in-frame clones appear in the TCRdb table, and some are missing; sequencing was by immunoSEQ multiplex PCR. Of just over 150,000 clones in the sample, about nine tenths were seen once. This sample's time point: blood 2 weeks post-SBRT. Specified treatment: 15 Gy SBRT to primary tumor, nephrectomy 4 weeks later. The specimen was blood, collected from a patient whose treatment included radiotherapy and nephrectomy. All receptors derive from a woman in her forties or fifties with renal cell carcinoma.

J is TRBJ1-2 and V is TRBV6-1; D is uncertain. This CDR3 has 13 amino acids. Germline V CDR1 and CDR2: MNHNS, SASEGT. V was clipped by 6 bases and J by 8 bases, with 16 bases between them. The CDR3 DNA reads TGTGCCAGCAGGATCGACGGAGGAAGGGGCTACACCTTC. It translates to CASRIDGGRGYTF.

The chain joins TRBV7-3 to TRBJ1-2, with D perhaps TRBD1 (5 bases). The CDR3 covers 13 residues. CDR1 and CDR2 from the germline V gene are SGHTA and FQGTGA. With 1 base removed from V and 6 bases from J, the gap between germline ends came to 9 bases. The CDR3 bases are TGTGCCAGCAGCTTAATACGGGGGGATGGCTACACCTTC. Translating it yields CASSLIRGDGYTF.

V gene TRBV6-1 combines with J gene TRBJ2-5; D gene ambiguous. Trimming removed 4 bases from V and 4 bases from J, with 10 bases in between. The CDR3 length is 13 residues. Germline V gene data show CDR1 as MNHNS and CDR2 as SASEGT. CDR3 region: CASSVARLETQYF. For the CDR3, the DNA is TGTGCCAGCAGTGTGGCTCGGTTAGAGACCCAGTACTTC.

The CDR3 bases are TGCAGCGTAACTCAAAGAGGCGGCTACACCTTC. This codes for CSVTQRGGYTF. The chain links TRBV29-1 to TRBJ1-2; D is unresolved. Germline V gene lookup returns CDR1 SQVTM and CDR2 ANQGSEA. V was shortened by 6 bases and J by 8 bases, with 13 bases between the two germline ends. CDR3 length: 11 residues.

Comment on this clone: The same CDR3 arises from other DNA sequences in this sample as well. The genes are TRBV11-3 and TRBJ1-3, with a possible D match to TRBD1 (6 bases). This CDR3 is 16 amino acids long. Between the trimmed V and J ends, which lost 3 bases and 0 bases, there was a span of 12 bases. CDR1 and CDR2 from the germline V gene are SGHNT and YENEEA. The CDR3 sequence is CASSLSGGPSGNTIYF. CDR3 DNA: TGTGCCAGCAGCTTGAGTGGGGGGCCCTCTGGAAACACCATATATTTT.

The rearrangement uses TRBV5-8 and TRBJ1-2, with no clear D. The germline gives CDR1 SGHTS, CDR2 YDEGEE. The CDR3 contains 13 residues. Trimming left V 2 bases short and J 8 bases short, with 13 bases between. In DNA form, the CDR3 reads TGTGCCAGCAGCTTAGGGCAAGCTCGAGGCTACACCTTC. Translation gives CASSLGQARGYTF.

This chain connects TRBV18 to TRBJ2-7; D is perhaps TRBD1 (6 bases). The CDR3 contains 12 residues. The V end lost 9 bases, the J end lost 2 bases, and 11 bases lay between the germline ends. Germline values: CDR1 KGHSH, CDR2 LQKENI. DNA of the CDR3: TGTGCCAGTCGACAGGATGCCTACGAGCAGTACTTC. Protein product: CASRQDAYEQYF.

This chain connects TRBV6-5 to TRBJ2-7, with 8 nucleotides matching TRBD1. From germline, CDR1 is MNHEY and CDR2 SVGAGI. The J segment lost 6 bases and the V segment lost 6 bases, leaving 10 bases of the junction unmatched. This CDR3 comprises 14 residues. The CDR3 spells CASRSKTGVREQYF. The DNA of the CDR3 is TGTGCCAGCAGATCAAAGACAGGGGTGCGCGAGCAGTACTTC.

V and J are TRBV19 and TRBJ1-6; D not certain. Germline V gene data show CDR1 as LNHDA and CDR2 as SQIVND (reference sequence). CDR3 length: 15 amino acids. The germline V and J ends were trimmed by 3 bases and 6 bases, with 12 bases remaining between them. CDR3 amino acids: CASSMGDPGNSPLHF. The CDR3 DNA follows: TGTGCCAGTAGTATGGGTGACCCTGGTAATTCACCCCTCCACTTT.

The chain uses TRBV5-4 and TRBJ1-1; weak D call: TRBD1 (5 bases). The CDR3 totals 15 residues. CDR1 is SGHNT and CDR2 is YYREEE in the germline V gene (reference sequence). Trimming pared 0 bases from V and 1 base from J, leaving 10 bases between. CDR3 sequence: CASSLAGHSNTEAFF. CDR3 DNA: TGTGCCAGCAGCTTGGCAGGACACTCGAACACTGAAGCTTTCTTT.

This clone was seen once. This rearrangement joins TRBV5-1 to TRBJ1-1, with 7 bases matching TRBD1. CDR1 and CDR2 (germline): SGHRS, YFSETQ. The CDR3 runs to 16 residues. Trimming took 0 bases from V and 0 from J; bases not matched to a gene: 5. The CDR3 spells CASSLATGNMNTEAFF. CDR3 nucleotides: TGCGCCAGCAGCTTGGCGACAGGGAACATGAACACTGAAGCTTTCTTT.

The chain has TRBV2 and TRBJ2-2; no definite D call. The length of the CDR3 is 16 residues. Germline CDR1 and CDR2: SNHLY and FYNNEI. Trimming shortened V by 1 base and J by 0 bases, and 9 bases separated the two germline ends. The CDR3 sequence: CASSEELLANTGELFF. The CDR3 DNA is TGTGCCAGCAGTGAAGAGCTCCTAGCGAACACCGGGGAGCTGTTTTTT.

The chain has TRBV11-2 and TRBJ2-7; D might be TRBD1 (5 bases). Trimming removed 0 bases from V and 5 bases from J, with 11 bases in between. This CDR3 comprises 14 residues. Germline V gene sequence: CDR1 SGHAT, CDR2 FQNNGV. The DNA for the CDR3 is TGTGCCAGCAGCTTAGATTTCTCACAGGACGAGCAGTACTTC. Translated, it gives CASSLDFSQDEQYF.

This clone was observed a handful of times. The genes are TRBV28 and TRBJ1-2; 7 nucleotides align to TRBD1. The CDR3 has 14 residues. In germline, CDR1 is MDHEN, CDR2 SYDVKM. V lost 3 bases, J lost 4 bases, and 5 bases stayed unmatched. This chain's CDR3 is CASSFSTGAYGYTF. The DNA of the CDR3 is TGTGCCAGCAGTTTCTCAACAGGGGCCTATGGCTACACCTTC.

This clone was observed once. This chain uses TRBV19 with TRBJ2-3; D ambiguous. There are 13 residues in the CDR3. Germline values: CDR1 LNHDA, CDR2 SQIVND (reference sequence). The germline V and J ends were trimmed by 6 bases and 3 bases, with 10 bases remaining between them. This CDR3 is CASSLEWTDTQYF. CDR3 nucleotides: TGTGCCAGTAGCCTGGAGTGGACAGATACGCAGTATTTT.

The chain carries TRBV7-9 and TRBJ2-2; no clear D. This CDR3 comprises 16 residues. Trimming shortened V by 5 bases and J by 0 bases, and 13 bases separated the two germline ends. From germline, CDR1 is SEHNR and CDR2 FQNEAQ (reference sequence). CDR3 nucleotides: TGTGCCAGCAGCGGTTTCCCCGCCACGAACACCGGGGAGCTGTTTTTT. It translates to CASSGFPATNTGELFF.

This chain connects TRBV7-2 to TRBJ1-1; D possibly corresponds to TRBD1 (5 bases). CDR1 is SGHTA and CDR2 is FQGNSA in the germline V gene. The CDR3 is made up of 16 amino acids. V was trimmed by 2 bases and J by 5 bases, leaving 18 bases between them. The DNA of the CDR3 is TGTGCCAGCAGCTTAAAGGACGACAGCCGAAGGACTGAAGCTTTCTTT. Translation gives CASSLKDDSRRTEAFF.

The chain uses TRBV18 and TRBJ2-7; 7 positions agree with TRBD2. Germline CDR1 is KGHSH and CDR2 is LQKENI. V trimming: 4 bases; J trimming: 3 bases; junction bases outside the gene matches: 3. This CDR3 is built from 13 residues. Written as DNA, the CDR3 is TGTGCCAGCTCACGGTCGGGGGGCTACGAGCAGTACTTC. It encodes CASSRSGGYEQYF. Combining the CDR3 with reference TRBV18 and TRBJ2-7 gives the whole variable domain NAGVMQNPRHLVRRRGQEARLRCSPMKGHSHVYWYRQLPEEGLKFMVYLQKENIIDESGMPKERFSAEFPKEGPSILRIQQVVRGDSAAYFCASSRSGGYEQYFGPGTRLTVT.

This chain connects TRBV5-1 to TRBJ2-3; D may be TRBD1 or TRBD2 (6 bases each). The CDR3 covers 14 residues. CDR1 SGHRS and CDR2 YFSETQ come from the germline V gene. The V end lost 7 bases, the J end lost 0 bases, and 12 bases lay between the germline ends. The CDR3 sequence is CASARGASTDTQYF. CDR3 bases: TGCGCCAGCGCAAGGGGGGCTAGCACAGATACGCAGTATTTT.

The V call is TRBV7-6, the J call TRBJ2-7; unclear D gene. This CDR3 has 15 amino acids. Germline CDR1 is SGHVS and CDR2 is FNYEAQ. V dropped 1 base and J dropped 3 bases, with 13 bases sitting between them. The CDR3 is CASSLVTGPLYEQYF. The DNA of the CDR3 is TGTGCCAGCAGCTTAGTGACGGGCCCGCTCTACGAGCAGTACTTC.

CDR3 nucleotides: TGTGCCTGGACCAGCGAAAGGGGCACTGAAGCTTTCTTT. Encoded protein: CAWTSERGTEAFF. The genes are TRBV30 and TRBJ1-1; a weak D match, TRBD1 (5 bases). The CDR3 is made up of 13 amino acids. Trimming took 4 bases from V and 4 from J, leaving 13 bases between them. Germline CDR1 and CDR2: GTSNPN and SVGIG (reference sequence).

The chain is built from TRBV7-8 and TRBJ1-6, with a weak D call TRBD1 (6 bases). V dropped 5 bases and J dropped 9 bases, with 17 bases sitting between them. CDR1 and CDR2 (germline): SGHVS, FQNEAQ. The CDR3 covers 15 residues. CDR3 coding DNA: TGTGCCAGCAGCACCAGACGGGGGGCCAGTTCACCCCTCCACTTT. Protein sequence: CASSTRRGASSPLHF.

The CDR3 bases are TGTGCCAGCTCACCAGGGGCAGGGGTGGACAACGAGCAGTACTTC. Translated: CASSPGAGVDNEQYF. The gene calls are TRBV18 and TRBJ2-7, with D tentatively TRBD1 (6 bases). Germline V gene lookup returns CDR1 KGHSH and CDR2 LQKENI. V lost 2 bases and J lost 5, with 16 bases in between. This CDR3 is 15 amino acids long.

The table lists this clone with a count of one. The chain combines TRBV5-4 with TRBJ1-1, with TRBD1 matching 8 bases. Losses at the gene ends were 6 bases for V and 4 bases for J; bases not matched to a gene: 8. The CDR3 has 14 residues. Germline assignment: CDR1 SGHNT and CDR2 YYREEE (reference sequence). The CDR3 region has the DNA TGTGCCAGCACCCAGACAGGGGTTGGCACTGAAGCTTTCTTT. Translating it yields CASTQTGVGTEAFF. The whole variable domain, filled in from reference TRBV5-4 and TRBJ1-1, reads ETGVTQSPTHLIKTRGQQVTLRCSSQSGHNTVSWYQQALGQGPQFIFQYYREEENGRGNFPPRFSGLQFPNYSSELNVNALELDDSALYLCASTQTGVGTEAFFGQGTRLTVV.

The chain is built from TRBV30 and TRBJ1-6; a weak D match, TRBD1 (6 bases). The CDR3 contains 15 residues. The germline V gene encodes CDR1 GTSNPN and CDR2 SVGIG (reference sequence). With 1 base removed from V and 7 bases from J, the gap between germline ends came to 14 bases. CDR3 loop: CAWSATQGGNSPLHF. The CDR3 coding sequence is TGTGCCTGGAGTGCAACACAGGGAGGAAATTCACCCCTCCACTTT. The variable domain in full, completed from reference TRBV30 and TRBJ1-6, reads SQTIHQWPATLVQPVGSPLSLECTVEGTSNPNLYWYRQAAGRGLQLLFYSVGIGQISSEVPQNLSASRPQDRQFILSSKKLLLSDSGFYLCAWSATQGGNSPLHFGNGTRLTVT.

This chain uses TRBV30 with TRBJ2-1; the D is unclear. V shed 0 bases and J shed 8 bases, with 5 bases lying between them. The length of the CDR3 is 11 residues. Germline V gene lookup returns CDR1 GTSNPN and CDR2 SVGIG (reference sequence). The CDR3 sequence: CAWSVVDEQFF. The CDR3 nucleotides read TGTGCCTGGAGTGTAGTCGATGAGCAGTTCTTC.

V gene TRBV7-2 combines with J gene TRBJ1-5, with 8 bases matching TRBD1. The CDR3 spans 15 residues. Losses at the gene ends were 3 bases for V and 2 bases for J; bases not matched to a gene: 3. Germline values: CDR1 SGHTA, CDR2 FQGNSA. This chain's CDR3 is CASSFDRGRNQPQHF. The CDR3 DNA sequence: TGTGCCAGCAGCTTCGACAGGGGACGCAATCAGCCCCAGCATTTT.

V is TRBV6-6 and J is TRBJ1-1; 9 bases are shared with TRBD1. The germline V gene encodes CDR1 MNHNY and CDR2 SVGAGI (reference sequence). V was pared by 4 bases and J by 4 bases, with 10 bases of the junction left unmatched. The CDR3 spans 16 residues. For the CDR3, the DNA is TGTGCCAGCAGTTCACCACAGGGGGCGCGGCGCACTGAAGCTTTCTTT. The encoded protein is CASSSPQGARRTEAFF.

This chain joins TRBV5-4 and TRBJ2-1; 11 nucleotides agree with TRBD1. In germline, CDR1 is SGHNT, CDR2 YYREEE (reference sequence). CDR3 length: 15 residues. J lost 8 bases, V lost 4 bases, and 8 bases had no gene match. CDR3 DNA sequence: TGTGCCAGCAGCAGTGGACAGGGGGCTGGCGATGAGCAGTTCTTC. It specifies CASSSGQGAGDEQFF.